The 26 T cell receptor beta chains listed next were all sequenced from one sample in a study of blood T cell repertoires in COVID-19. Method: immunoSEQ multiplex PCR; TCRdb's copy keeps in-frame clones and lacks some. The sample has a few hundred thousand clones, 65% to 85% seen once. Sequencing was done on a sample of peripheral blood. These receptors all stem from a woman between 45 and 65 years old with acute or convalescent COVID-19.

The chain uses TRBV15 and TRBJ2-2, with 7 bases fitting TRBD2. The CDR3 extends over 15 amino acids. The germline V gene encodes CDR1 LNHNV and CDR2 YYDKDF (reference sequence). After removal of 0 bases from V and 3 bases from J, the junction contained 1 base not matched to a gene. CDR3 nucleotide sequence: TGTGCCACCAGCAGAGAAGCGGGGTACACCGGGGAGCTGTTTTTT. Translating gives CATSREAGYTGELFF.

The rearrangement links TRBV2 to TRBJ1-5; 8 bases line up with TRBD1. The CDR3 sequence is 14 residues long. Germline V gene lookup returns CDR1 SNHLY and CDR2 FYNNEI. J gave up 5 bases and V 6 bases, and 6 bases lay outside the gene matches. The CDR3 region has the DNA TGTGCCAGCAGCTGGACAGGGCAAGATCAGCCCCAGCATTTT. This sequence encodes CASSWTGQDQPQHF.

CDR3 sequence: CASSQGTGRTADTQYF. CDR3 in DNA: TGTGCCAGCAGCCAAGGAACGGGTAGAACGGCAGATACGCAGTATTTT. The chain couples TRBV3-1 (or the pseudogene TRBV3-2) to TRBJ2-3; D remains unclear. CDR1 is LGHDT and CDR2 is YNNKEL in the germline V gene (reference sequence). The CDR3 runs 16 residues. Between the trimmed V and J ends, which lost 1 base and 4 bases, there was a span of 15 bases.

This clone was observed once. The chain is built from TRBV2 and TRBJ2-3; D remains unclear. The ends were cut back, 3 bases at V and 1 base at J, with 14 bases in the middle. Germline loops: CDR1 SNHLY, CDR2 FYNNEI. This CDR3 region has 16 residues. Here the CDR3 reads CASSDRWVEGTDTQYF. CDR3 in DNA: TGTGCCAGCAGTGACAGATGGGTAGAGGGCACAGATACGCAGTATTTT.

The chain links TRBV7-2 to TRBJ1-2; no definite D call. The CDR3 contains 13 residues. Germline CDR1 reads SGHTA; CDR2 reads FQGNSA. Trimming stripped 2 bases from V and 2 bases from J, with 6 bases between. The CDR3 DNA sequence: TGTGCCAGCAGCTTAAGACAAAACTATGGCTACACCTTC. Its protein product is CASSLRQNYGYTF.

The DNA of the CDR3 is TGTGCCAGCAAGGGGGACGACACTGAAGCTTTCTTT. Translating gives CASKGDDTEAFF. This rearrangement joins TRBV12-3 or TRBV12-4 to TRBJ1-1; possibly TRBD1 for D (6 bases). The CDR3 spans 12 residues. The V gene lost 7 bases and the J gene lost 3 bases, with 9 bases spanning the gap.

This clone is a singleton in its sample. The chain links TRBV5-1 to TRBJ2-3, with D possibly TRBD1 on 6 matching bases. V gave up 2 bases and J gave up 2 bases, with 12 bases separating them. The CDR3 sequence is 15 residues long. Germline CDR1 reads SGHRS; CDR2 reads YFSETQ. The DNA for the CDR3 is TGCGCCAGCAGCTTTGGGGGCTCGGACACAGATACGCAGTATTTT. It yields the protein CASSFGGSDTDTQYF.

As DNA, the CDR3 is TGTGCCAGCGCCTGGAGCGGGAGAGTGGGTGAGCAGTTCTTC. It translates to CASAWSGRVGEQFF. This rearrangement joins TRBV7-2 to TRBJ2-1, with 8 bases fitting TRBD2. The J segment lost 9 bases and the V segment lost 8 bases, leaving 12 bases of the junction unmatched. The CDR3 contains 14 residues. Germline assignment: CDR1 SGHTA and CDR2 FQGNSA. Drawing the rest from reference TRBV7-2 and TRBJ2-1, the complete variable domain is GAGVSQSPSNKVTEKGKDVELRCDPISGHTALYWYRQSLGQGLEFLIYFQGNSAPDKSGLPSDRFSAERTGGSVSTLTIQRTQQEDSAVYLCASAWSGRVGEQFFGPGTRLTVL.

The chain joins TRBV30 to TRBJ1-1; no clear D gene. CDR3 length: 11 amino acids. CDR1 GTSNPN and CDR2 SVGIG come from the germline V gene (reference sequence). Trimming removed 0 bases from V and 6 bases from J, with 5 bases in between. The CDR3 loop reads CAWSVAAEAFF. CDR3 sequence (DNA): TGTGCCTGGAGTGTTGCAGCTGAAGCTTTCTTT.

This chain uses TRBV5-1 with TRBJ1-1, with D maybe TRBD1 (6 bases). Germline assignment: CDR1 SGHRS and CDR2 YFSETQ. The CDR3 extends over 15 amino acids. Between the trimmed V and J ends, which lost 1 base and 4 bases, there was a span of 14 bases. The CDR3 sequence: CASSLIQGSSTEAFF. CDR3 DNA: TGCGCCAGCAGCTTGATCCAGGGGAGTAGCACTGAAGCTTTCTTT.

The gene calls are TRBV7-2 and TRBJ2-3, with 10 bases fitting TRBD1. This CDR3 spans 16 amino acids. V lost 3 bases, J lost 1 base, and 4 bases stayed unmatched. CDR1 is SGHTA, CDR2 FQGNSA, per germline. CDR3 loop: CASSFQGTGGTDTQYF. CDR3 coding DNA: TGTGCCAGCAGCTTCCAGGGGACAGGGGGCACAGATACGCAGTATTTT.

The chain carries TRBV5-8 and TRBJ1-6, with 8 bases lining up with TRBD1. V lost 3 bases, J lost 4 bases, and 3 bases stayed unmatched. The CDR3 contains 15 residues. Looked up from germline, CDR1 is SGHTS and CDR2 is YDEGEE. The CDR3 DNA is TGTGCCAGCAGCTCCGGGACAGGTTATAATTCACCCCTCCACTTT. It yields the protein CASSSGTGYNSPLHF.

The V and J genes are TRBV11-2 and TRBJ1-1; unclear D gene. The CDR3 totals 12 residues. Per germline, CDR1 SGHAT and CDR2 FQNNGV. V shed 3 bases and J shed 6 bases, with 8 bases lying between them. The CDR3 sequence is CASSFGSAEAFF. CDR3 nucleotides: TGTGCCAGCAGCTTTGGGAGCGCTGAAGCTTTCTTT.

This chain uses TRBV20-1 with TRBJ2-5, with 7 bases lining up with TRBD2. CDR3 length: 11 amino acids. V was pared by 5 bases and J by 5 bases, with 2 bases of the junction left unmatched. Germline lookup yields CDR1 DFQATT and CDR2 SNEGSKA (reference sequence). CDR3 sequence: CSAEGGETQYF. The CDR3 DNA follows: TGCAGTGCTGAGGGAGGGGAGACCCAGTACTTC.

Written as DNA, the CDR3 is TGTGCCAGCAGCTTAAACGGGGGGAGTAACAATGAGCAGTTCTTC. The encoded protein is CASSLNGGSNNEQFF. V gene TRBV7-2 combines with J gene TRBJ2-1; 7 bases are a match to TRBD2. The CDR3 is 15 residues long. Unmatched junction bases numbered 6, after V lost 2 bases and J lost 5 bases. CDR1 and CDR2 (germline): SGHTA, FQGNSA.

V usage is TRBV5-1 and J usage is TRBJ2-3, with D possibly being TRBD2 (5 bases). The germline V and J ends were trimmed by 2 bases and 7 bases, with 14 bases remaining between them. This CDR3 region has 14 residues. CDR1 is SGHRS, CDR2 YFSETQ, per germline. In nucleotides, the CDR3 is TGCGCCAGCAGCTTAGCGGAGATGTGGAATACGCAGTATTTT. This translates into CASSLAEMWNTQYF. Drawing the rest from reference TRBV5-1 and TRBJ2-3, the complete variable domain is KAGVTQTPRYLIKTRGQQVTLSCSPISGHRSVSWYQQTPGQGLQFLFEYFSETQRNKGNFPGRFSGRQFSNSRSEMNVSTLELGDSALYLCASSLAEMWNTQYFGPGTRLTVL.

This chain connects TRBV9 to TRBJ2-7; TRBD2 is a possible D gene (6 bases). CDR1 SGDLS and CDR2 YYNGEE come from the germline V gene. The CDR3 has 8 amino acids. This CDR3 reads CASKRVRV. CDR3 DNA: TGTGCCAGCAAGCGGGTTAGGGTC.

A few counts support this clone. The gene calls are TRBV4-1 and TRBJ1-1, with D possibly TRBD1 on 6 matching bases. CDR3 size: 16 residues. The V gene lost 7 bases and the J gene lost 1 base, with 19 bases spanning the gap. Per germline, CDR1 MGHRA and CDR2 YSYEKL. The CDR3 bases are TGCGCCAGCATACAGGGCAAACAGAGGGAGAACACTGAAGCTTTCTTT. Its protein product is CASIQGKQRENTEAFF.

The chain employs TRBV29-1 and TRBJ1-1, with D unresolved. From germline, CDR1 is SQVTM and CDR2 ANQGSEA. Trimming cost V 4 bases and J 5 bases, with 17 bases left between them. The CDR3 length is 14 residues. CDR3 region: CSVVMSAPRTEAFF. Written as DNA, the CDR3 is TGCAGCGTTGTGATGTCGGCCCCGAGGACTGAAGCTTTCTTT.

The CDR3 bases are TGTGCCAGCAGCTCAACCCAGGGTTTGAACGAGCAGTACTTC. As protein: CASSSTQGLNEQYF. This chain joins TRBV13 and TRBJ2-7; maybe TRBD1 (5 bases). This CDR3 has 14 amino acids. V lost 4 bases and J 5 bases, leaving 15 bases between the germline ends. Germline V gene sequence: CDR1 PRHDT, CDR2 FYEKMQ (reference sequence).

V is TRBV2 and J is TRBJ2-7; 7 bases are shared with TRBD2. Germline CDR1 is SNHLY and CDR2 is FYNNEI. This CDR3 comprises 12 residues. Trimming cost V 5 bases and J 6 bases; bases outside gene matches: 4. CDR3 bases: TGTGCCAGCAGTTGGGGAGGGGCCGAGCAGTACGTC. Its protein is CASSWGGAEQYV.

The rearrangement uses TRBV24-1 and TRBJ2-5; the D gene is possibly TRBD2 (6 bases). Germline CDR1 is KGHDR and CDR2 is SFDVKD. CDR3 size: 13 residues. V lost 7 bases, J lost 2 bases, and 10 bases lay in between. The CDR3 DNA sequence: TGTGCCACCAGCCTTAGCGGACAAGAGACCCAGTACTTC. It is translated as CATSLSGQETQYF.

The CDR3 region is CASSGNRGPGSNQPQHF. The CDR3 bases are TGTGCCAGCAGTGGGAACAGGGGGCCTGGGAGCAATCAGCCCCAGCATTTT. The chain employs TRBV2 and TRBJ1-5, with 9 bases fitting TRBD1. Germline values: CDR1 SNHLY, CDR2 FYNNEI. J was trimmed by 1 base and V by 4 bases; bases with no gene match: 8. The CDR3 totals 17 residues.

The rearrangement uses TRBV24-1 and TRBJ2-1; TRBD2 is a possible D gene (5 bases). Germline lookup yields CDR1 KGHDR and CDR2 SFDVKD. The CDR3 runs 12 residues. V dropped 9 bases and J dropped 6 bases, with 11 bases sitting between them. For the CDR3, the DNA is TGTGCCACCCGGGGATCGGGCAATGAGCAGTTCTTC. Translated, it gives CATRGSGNEQFF.

A word on this clone: In the same sample, other DNA sequences code for this CDR3. V usage is TRBV7-2 and J usage is TRBJ1-4; TRBD1 might be the D (6 bases). The CDR3 totals 14 residues. Germline values: CDR1 SGHTA, CDR2 FQGNSA. Between the trimmed V and J ends, which lost 5 bases and 7 bases, there was a span of 14 bases. This chain's CDR3 is CASSRQALGEKLFF. The CDR3 bases are TGTGCCAGCAGCAGACAGGCGCTTGGTGAAAAACTGTTTTTT.

The chain is built from TRBV6-1 and TRBJ2-4; TRBD1 might be the D (5 bases). The CDR3 runs 13 residues. Germline V gene lookup returns CDR1 MNHNS and CDR2 SASEGT. Trimming pared 2 bases from V and 6 bases from J, leaving 8 bases between. The CDR3 spells CASSEIDRNIQYF. CDR3 in DNA: TGTGCCAGCAGTGAAATAGACAGAAACATTCAGTACTTC.